This T cell receptor beta chain emerged from a study of blood T cell repertoires in COVID-19. The authors' processing: Amplification of reference gene primers was used by the study to estimate nucleated cell counts. Using immunoSEQ multiplex PCR, the repertoire was profiled, and TCRdb retains in-frame clones only, with some absent. Clone size and the V and J calls come from that table; the DNA yielded D and trimming. The data hold roughly 100,000 clones, with roughly 80% observed a single time. The sequenced sample was peripheral blood. The sequence was obtained from a woman aged 70-85 years with acute or convalescent COVID-19.

CDR3 sequence: CASSPQGGNTIYF. For the CDR3, the DNA is TGTGCCAGCAGCCCTCAGGGGGGAAACACCATATATTTT. The chain employs TRBV7-2 and TRBJ1-3, with TRBD1 as a possible D gene (6 bases). CDR1 and CDR2 (germline): SGHTA, FQGNSA. The CDR3 consists of 13 residues. Trimming left V 5 bases short and J 4 bases short, with 9 bases between.